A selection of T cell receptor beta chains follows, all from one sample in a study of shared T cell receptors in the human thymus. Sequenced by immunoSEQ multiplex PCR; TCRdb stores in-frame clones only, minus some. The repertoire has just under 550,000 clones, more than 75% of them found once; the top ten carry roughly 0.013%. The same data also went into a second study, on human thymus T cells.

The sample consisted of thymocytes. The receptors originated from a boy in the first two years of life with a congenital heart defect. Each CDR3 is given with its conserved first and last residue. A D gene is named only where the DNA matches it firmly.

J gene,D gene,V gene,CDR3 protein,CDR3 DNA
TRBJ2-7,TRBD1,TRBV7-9,CASSLAGQGLIEQYF,TGTGCCAGCAGCTTAGCGGGACAGGGACTTATCGAGCAGTACTTC
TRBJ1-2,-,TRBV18,CASSPDRGLYGYTF,TGTGCCAGCTCACCCGACCGGGGTCTCTATGGCTACACCTTC
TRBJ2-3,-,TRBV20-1,CSASFLDTQYF,TGCAGTGCTAGCTTTCTTGATACGCAGTATTTT
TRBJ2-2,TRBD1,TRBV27,CASSPAPGQGISTGELFF,TGTGCCAGCAGTCCAGCTCCGGGACAGGGTATCAGCACCGGGGAGCTGTTTTTT
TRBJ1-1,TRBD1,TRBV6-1,CASSGYRGGPEAFF,TGTGCCAGCAGTGGCTACAGGGGTGGGCCTGAAGCTTTCTTT
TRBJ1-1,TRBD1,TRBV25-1,CASSDKNAGTGTAFF,TGTGCCAGCAGTGACAAGAATGCCGGGACAGGGACAGCTTTCTTT
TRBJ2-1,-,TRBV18,CASSPSALYDNEQFF,TGTGCCAGCTCACCATCCGCGTTATATGACAATGAGCAGTTCTTC
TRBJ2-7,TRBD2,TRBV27,CASSLGPVLALYEQYF,TGTGCCAGCAGTTTGGGTCCGGTACTAGCGCTTTACGAGCAGTACTTC
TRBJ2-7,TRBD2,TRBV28,CASSFPRAGGVSYEQYF,TGTGCCAGCAGTTTCCCACGAGCGGGAGGAGTCTCCTACGAGCAGTACTTC
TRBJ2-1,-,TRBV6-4,CASSDSRGLGGTRSSYNEQFF,TGTGCCAGCAGTGACTCGAGGGGGCTAGGGGGGACGAGAAGCTCCTACAATGAGCAGTTCTTC